A selection of T cell receptor beta chains follows, all from one sample in a study of technical replicates of blood from a few donors. TCRdb's copy holds only in-frame clones and misses some; the assay was immunoSEQ multiplex PCR. This table has 60,000 to 90,000 clones, 95% appearing once. Sequencing was done on a sample of T cells isolated from PBMCs. The receptors originated from a human donor in good health. CDR3s include the opening cysteine and the closing phenylalanine or tryptophan. Fields, in order: V gene, clone size, J gene, D gene, CDR3 protein, CDR3 DNA. A D gene is named only where the DNA matches it firmly. Rows give clone size only sometimes, using once, few, many, or a class for an expanded clone.

v_gene: TRBV5-1; abundance: once; j_gene: TRBJ2-7; d_gene: TRBD2; CDR3aa: CASSLNGGVAGGPGSYEQYF; CDR3nt: TGCGCCAGCAGCTTGAATGGCGGGGTAGCGGGAGGGCCGGGGTCCTACGAGCAGTACTTC
v_gene: TRBV5-1; abundance: NA; j_gene: TRBJ2-1; d_gene: TRBD2; CDR3aa: CASSLASYGGAGNEQFF; CDR3nt: TGCGCCAGCAGCTTGGCCTCCTACGGGGGGGCCGGGAATGAGCAGTTCTTC
v_gene: TRBV7-9; abundance: NA; j_gene: TRBJ1-5; d_gene: TRBD1; CDR3aa: CASSGARDRYQPQHF; CDR3nt: TGTGCCAGCAGCGGGGCCCGGGACAGATATCAGCCCCAGCATTTT
v_gene: TRBV14; abundance: NA; j_gene: TRBJ1-2; d_gene: NA; CDR3aa: CASSQVYGFYGYTF; CDR3nt: TGTGCCAGCAGCCAAGTATATGGCTTCTATGGCTACACCTTC
v_gene: TRBV19; abundance: NA; j_gene: TRBJ1-1; d_gene: NA; CDR3aa: CASSIGRARGNTEAFF; CDR3nt: TGTGCCAGTAGTATTGGACGCGCCCGGGGGAACACTGAAGCTTTCTTT
v_gene: TRBV4-1; abundance: once; j_gene: TRBJ2-3; d_gene: TRBD2; CDR3aa: CASSHNSGGLDTQYF; CDR3nt: TGCGCCAGCAGCCATAATAGCGGGGGGTTGGATACGCAGTATTTT
v_gene: TRBV6-6; abundance: NA; j_gene: TRBJ1-2; d_gene: NA; CDR3aa: CATSLTGHRVEGYTF; CDR3nt: TGTGCCACGTCCTTAACGGGACATCGGGTCGAGGGCTACACCTTC
v_gene: TRBV18; abundance: NA; j_gene: TRBJ1-2; d_gene: NA; CDR3aa: CASSPLSENYGYTF; CDR3nt: TGTGCCAGCTCACCACTGTCAGAAAACTATGGCTACACCTTC
v_gene: TRBV10-1; abundance: NA; j_gene: TRBJ2-2; d_gene: TRBD1; CDR3aa: CASSDRQGRNGELFF; CDR3nt: TGCGCCAGCAGCGATAGACAGGGGAGGAACGGGGAGCTGTTTTTT
v_gene: TRBV28; abundance: NA; j_gene: TRBJ2-1; d_gene: TRBD1; CDR3aa: CASSTSRQGSYNEQFF; CDR3nt: TGTGCCAGCAGCACCTCCCGACAGGGCTCCTACAATGAGCAGTTCTTC
v_gene: TRBV28; abundance: NA; j_gene: TRBJ1-2; d_gene: NA; CDR3aa: CASSLPGTFGYTF; CDR3nt: TGTGCCAGCAGTTTACCCGGGACATTTGGCTACACCTTC
v_gene: TRBV5-4; abundance: few; j_gene: TRBJ1-6; d_gene: NA; CDR3aa: CASSLGQYNSPLHF; CDR3nt: TGTGCCAGCAGCTTGGGACAGTATAATTCACCCCTCCACTTT
v_gene: TRBV5-4; abundance: NA; j_gene: TRBJ2-7; d_gene: NA; CDR3aa: CASKSLGVGEQYF; CDR3nt: TGTGCCAGCAAAAGTTTAGGAGTTGGCGAGCAGTACTTC
v_gene: TRBV6-5; abundance: NA; j_gene: TRBJ2-5; d_gene: TRBD2; CDR3aa: CASRAAGGVETQYF; CDR3nt: TGTGCCAGCAGAGCCGCGGGAGGGGTGGAGACCCAGTACTTC
v_gene: TRBV4-1; abundance: once; j_gene: TRBJ2-7; d_gene: TRBD1; CDR3aa: CASSLGTATFSYEQYF; CDR3nt: TGCGCCAGCAGCCTCGGGACAGCGACTTTCTCCTACGAGCAGTACTTC
v_gene: TRBV18; abundance: NA; j_gene: TRBJ2-5; d_gene: NA; CDR3aa: CASSPRGGQETQYF; CDR3nt: TGTGCCAGCTCACCGCGGGGCGGCCAAGAGACCCAGTACTTC
v_gene: TRBV27; abundance: NA; j_gene: TRBJ1-5; d_gene: NA; CDR3aa: CASSLSYGNQPQHF; CDR3nt: TGTGCCAGCAGTTTGTCTTATGGCAATCAGCCCCAGCATTTT
v_gene: TRBV5-1; abundance: NA; j_gene: TRBJ2-5; d_gene: TRBD2; CDR3aa: CASISGGAEETQYF; CDR3nt: TGCGCCAGCATTAGCGGGGGGGCCGAGGAGACCCAGTACTTC
v_gene: TRBV9; abundance: NA; j_gene: TRBJ1-3; d_gene: NA; CDR3aa: CASSPKRGGFSGNTIYF; CDR3nt: TGTGCCAGCAGCCCAAAGAGAGGGGGTTTCTCTGGAAACACCATATATTTT
v_gene: TRBV27; abundance: NA; j_gene: TRBJ2-3; d_gene: NA; CDR3aa: CASSLRSASTDTQYF; CDR3nt: TGTGCCAGCAGTCTGAGGTCTGCTAGCACAGATACGCAGTATTTT
v_gene: TRBV11-2; abundance: NA; j_gene: TRBJ2-2; d_gene: NA; CDR3aa: CASSPSGTNTGELFF; CDR3nt: TGTGCCAGCAGCCCAAGCGGGACAAACACCGGGGAGCTGTTTTTT
v_gene: TRBV6-5; abundance: NA; j_gene: TRBJ2-7; d_gene: NA; CDR3aa: CASSPRQGEQYF; CDR3nt: TGTGCCAGCAGTCCCCGCCAGGGGGAGCAGTACTTC
v_gene: TRBV19; abundance: once; j_gene: TRBJ1-5; d_gene: NA; CDR3aa: CASSYRGHSNQPQHF; CDR3nt: TGTGCCAGTAGCTATAGGGGTCATAGCAATCAGCCCCAGCATTTT
v_gene: TRBV11-3; abundance: NA; j_gene: TRBJ2-7; d_gene: NA; CDR3aa: CASTSRRQSYEQYF; CDR3nt: TGTGCCAGCACCTCCCGGCGGCAGTCCTACGAGCAGTACTTC
v_gene: TRBV18; abundance: NA; j_gene: TRBJ1-2; d_gene: TRBD1; CDR3aa: CASSPGTGPEYGYTF; CDR3nt: TGTGCCAGCTCACCGGGGACAGGCCCCGAATATGGCTACACCTTC
v_gene: TRBV12-2; abundance: NA; j_gene: TRBJ2-3; d_gene: NA; CDR3aa: CASRIDIQGDVGTDTQYF; CDR3nt: TGTGCAAGTCGCATTGACATACAGGGGGACGTAGGTACGGATACGCAGTATTTT
v_gene: TRBV4-2; abundance: NA; j_gene: TRBJ1-5; d_gene: TRBD1; CDR3aa: CASSRPGTGPNSNQPQHF; CDR3nt: TGTGCCAGCTCAAGACCCGGGACAGGCCCCAATAGCAATCAGCCCCAGCATTTT
v_gene: TRBV6-5; abundance: NA; j_gene: TRBJ2-3; d_gene: NA; CDR3aa: CASTRADTQYF; CDR3nt: TGTGCCAGCACCAGGGCAGATACGCAGTATTTT
v_gene: TRBV6-1; abundance: NA; j_gene: TRBJ1-1; d_gene: NA; CDR3aa: CASTFRQALNTEAFF; CDR3nt: TGTGCCAGCACCTTCCGACAGGCCCTGAACACTGAAGCTTTCTTT
v_gene: TRBV4-2; abundance: NA; j_gene: TRBJ1-5; d_gene: NA; CDR3aa: CASSYTPAGAQPQHF; CDR3nt: TGTGCCAGCAGCTACACCCCAGCGGGAGCTCAGCCCCAGCATTTT
v_gene: TRBV10-2; abundance: NA; j_gene: TRBJ2-1; d_gene: TRBD2; CDR3aa: CASSGTSGGNEQFF; CDR3nt: TGCGCCAGCAGTGGGACTAGCGGGGGCAATGAGCAGTTCTTC
v_gene: TRBV5-1; abundance: NA; j_gene: TRBJ2-6; d_gene: TRBD2; CDR3aa: CASSSGLAGGLSGANVLTF; CDR3nt: TGCGCCAGCAGCTCCGGACTAGCGGGGGGGCTCTCTGGGGCCAACGTCCTGACTTTC
v_gene: TRBV28; abundance: few; j_gene: TRBJ2-1; d_gene: TRBD2; CDR3aa: CASRTSGRAVEQFF; CDR3nt: TGTGCCAGCAGGACTAGCGGGAGGGCCGTTGAGCAGTTCTTC
v_gene: TRBV27; abundance: NA; j_gene: TRBJ2-7; d_gene: TRBD1; CDR3aa: CASSLRGTGTYEQYF; CDR3nt: TGTGCCAGCAGCCTGAGGGGGACAGGAACCTACGAGCAGTACTTC
v_gene: TRBV18; abundance: NA; j_gene: TRBJ2-6; d_gene: NA; CDR3aa: CASSPPRGSFYSGANVLTF; CDR3nt: TGTGCCAGCTCACCACCCAGAGGCAGCTTTTACTCTGGGGCCAACGTCCTGACTTTC
v_gene: TRBV4-1; abundance: NA; j_gene: TRBJ1-2; d_gene: TRBD1; CDR3aa: CASSQVGFGTGLNGYTF; CDR3nt: TGCGCCAGCAGCCAAGTGGGGTTCGGGACAGGGTTGAATGGCTACACCTTC
v_gene: TRBV4-1; abundance: NA; j_gene: TRBJ2-3; d_gene: NA; CDR3aa: CASSQGRVFKDTQYF; CDR3nt: TGCGCCAGCAGCCAGGGTCGGGTCTTTAAAGATACGCAGTATTTT
v_gene: TRBV11-2; abundance: NA; j_gene: TRBJ2-2; d_gene: NA; CDR3aa: CASSSAVRDTGELFF; CDR3nt: TGTGCCAGCAGCTCAGCCGTACGGGACACCGGGGAGCTGTTTTTT
v_gene: TRBV4-1; abundance: once; j_gene: TRBJ2-7; d_gene: TRBD1; CDR3aa: CASSQVDRGEQYF; CDR3nt: TGCGCCAGCAGCCAAGTGGACAGGGGCGAGCAGTACTTC
v_gene: TRBV2; abundance: NA; j_gene: TRBJ2-5; d_gene: NA; CDR3aa: CASSEETSWDF; CDR3nt: TGTGCCAGCAGTGAAGAGACTAGTTGGGACTTC
v_gene: TRBV29-1; abundance: NA; j_gene: TRBJ2-5; d_gene: TRBD2; CDR3aa: CSVLAGAWETQYF; CDR3nt: TGCAGCGTCCTAGCGGGAGCATGGGAGACCCAGTACTTC
v_gene: TRBV11-2; abundance: NA; j_gene: TRBJ2-2; d_gene: NA; CDR3aa: CASSLVAETGELFF; CDR3nt: TGTGCCAGCAGCTTAGTAGCTGAGACCGGGGAGCTGTTTTTT
v_gene: TRBV7-2; abundance: NA; j_gene: TRBJ1-3; d_gene: NA; CDR3aa: CASGNPLGARNTIYF; CDR3nt: TGTGCCAGCGGAAATCCCTTGGGAGCGAGAAACACCATATATTTT